The clone carrying this T cell receptor (beta chain) was counted many times. The antigen is not known. This sample is drawn from a study of breast tumors, draining lymph nodes, adjacent tissues. Broader study findings: Compared with lymph nodes, tumors were less diverse; compared with nontumor tissue, more. Tumor T cell lymph node origin was a supported hypothesis, not proven.

TCRdb processed the multiplex PCR reads anew with MiXCR; each CDR3 protein has one entry. The sample comprises 150,000 to 200,000 distinct CDR3 sequences, approximately 30% of which are singletons, and 3.5% to 4.5% rests with the top ten. Samples came from axillary lymph nodes draining the breast cancer. This CDR3 spans 11 amino acids. Germline-derived CDR1 and CDR2 are MNHEY and SVGEGT. Trimming removed 10 bases from V and 6 bases from J; junction bases left unmatched: 2. This TCR came from a female donor with breast cancer. Some clones in this sample may be carry-over from other donors' samples. Specimen: axillary lymph node tissue. V and J are TRBV6-2 or TRBV6-3 and TRBJ1-2, with 10 bases identical to TRBD1. In DNA form, the CDR3 reads TGTGCCACAGGGACAGGGGATGGCTACACCTTC. Translating gives CATGTGDGYTF.